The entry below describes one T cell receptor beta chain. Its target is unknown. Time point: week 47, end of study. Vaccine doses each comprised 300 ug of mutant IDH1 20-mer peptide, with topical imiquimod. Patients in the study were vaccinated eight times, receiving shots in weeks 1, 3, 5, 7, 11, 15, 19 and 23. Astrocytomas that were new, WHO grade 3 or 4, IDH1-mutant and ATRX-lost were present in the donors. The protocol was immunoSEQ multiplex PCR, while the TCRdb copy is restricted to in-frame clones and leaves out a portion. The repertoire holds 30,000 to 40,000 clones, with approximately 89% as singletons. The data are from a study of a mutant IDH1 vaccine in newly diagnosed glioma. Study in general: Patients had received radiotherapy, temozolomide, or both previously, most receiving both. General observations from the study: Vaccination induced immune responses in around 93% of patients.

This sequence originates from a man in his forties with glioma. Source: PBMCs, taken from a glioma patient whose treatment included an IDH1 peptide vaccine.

CDR3 bases: TGTGCCAGCAGTGACGGTACGGGGGCCGGCACAGATACGCAGTATTTT. Translation gives CASSDGTGAGTDTQYF. This chain uses TRBV6-4 with TRBJ2-3; D tentatively fits TRBD1 or TRBD2 (6 bases each). Trimming took off 2 bases at V and 1 base at J, with 13 bases between the two ends. This CDR3 is 16 amino acids long. CDR1 is MRHNA, CDR2 SNTAGT, per germline.